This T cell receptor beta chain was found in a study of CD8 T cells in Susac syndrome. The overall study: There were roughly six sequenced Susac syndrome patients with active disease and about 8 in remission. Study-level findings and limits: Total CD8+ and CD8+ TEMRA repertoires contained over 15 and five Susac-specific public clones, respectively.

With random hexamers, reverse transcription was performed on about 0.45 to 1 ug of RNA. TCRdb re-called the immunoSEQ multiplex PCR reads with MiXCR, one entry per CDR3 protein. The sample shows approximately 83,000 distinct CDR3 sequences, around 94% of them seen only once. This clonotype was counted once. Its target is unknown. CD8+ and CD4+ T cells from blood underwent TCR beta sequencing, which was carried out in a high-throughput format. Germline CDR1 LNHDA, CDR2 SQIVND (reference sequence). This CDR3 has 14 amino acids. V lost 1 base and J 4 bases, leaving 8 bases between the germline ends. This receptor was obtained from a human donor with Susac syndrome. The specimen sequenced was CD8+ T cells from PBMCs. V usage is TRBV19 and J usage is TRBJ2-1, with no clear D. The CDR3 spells CASSIGEEYNEQFF. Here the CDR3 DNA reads TGTGCCAGTAGTATAGGAGAGGAGTACAATGAGCAGTTCTTC.